The clone carrying this T cell receptor (beta chain) has just a few counts. What it binds is unknown. TCRdb re-called the reads with MiXCR, one entry per CDR3 protein. Among about 900,000 distinct CDR3 sequences listed, 30% to 40% were seen once. This record comes from a study of T cell repertoires in cytomegalovirus infection. Across the whole study: Well-studied HLA-B-restricted epitopes and recently identified HLA-C-restricted epitopes of CMV were both used in the study.

Study-wide results and limits: The cumulative frequency of public TCR beta families identified carriers of CMV plus the relevant HLA. Dominant in the ex vivo response were TCR beta clonotypes restricted by HLA-C and specific for CMV.

The sequence derives from a human donor in good health (CMV status not recorded). Some clones in this sample may be carry-over from other donors' samples. Sequencing was performed on cultured CD8+ T cells from PBMCs, taken from culture after CMV antigen stimulation.

CDR3 in DNA: TGCGCCAGCAGCTTTACAGGGGTAGCTGAAGCTTTCTTT. Its translation is CASSFTGVAEAFF. The genes are TRBV5-1 and TRBJ1-1; TRBD1 matches 7 bases. This CDR3 is built from 13 residues. Germline CDR1 is SGHRS and CDR2 is YFSETQ. J gave up 6 bases and V 2 bases, and 4 bases lay outside the gene matches.